These T cell receptor beta chains were read from a single sample in a study. TCRdb re-analysed the reads in MiXCR, keeping a single row per CDR3 protein. The table lists a few thousand distinct CDR3 sequences, over 9% of them singletons. Sequenced sample: CD4+ T cells from peripheral blood. The receptors originated from a human donor with rheumatoid arthritis. Each CDR3 is given with its conserved first and last residue. The order of the fields is clone size, D gene, V gene, J gene, CDR3 protein, CDR3 DNA. A D gene is named only where the DNA matches it firmly. Only part of the rows carry a size: once, few, many, or a class if the clone is expanded.

abundance: few
d_gene: -
v_gene: TRBV15
j_gene: TRBJ2-3
CDR3aa: CATSKDFTDTQYF
CDR3nt: TGTGCCACCAGCAAGGACTTCACAGATACGCAGTATTTT

abundance: -
d_gene: -
v_gene: TRBV12-3/TRBV12-4
j_gene: TRBJ1-2
CDR3aa: CASGYREEDGYTF
CDR3nt: TGTGCCAGTGGGTACAGGGAGGAGGATGGCTACACCTTC

abundance: medium-sized
d_gene: -
v_gene: TRBV12-3/TRBV12-4
j_gene: TRBJ2-6
CDR3aa: CASRDSSGANVLTF
CDR3nt: TGTGCCAGCAGGGACAGCTCTGGGGCCAACGTCCTGACTTTC

abundance: medium-sized
d_gene: -
v_gene: TRBV19
j_gene: TRBJ2-7
CDR3aa: CASSNRGNDPGYYEQYF
CDR3nt: TGTGCCAGTAGTAATAGGGGAAATGATCCTGGTTACTACGAGCAGTACTTC

abundance: medium-sized
d_gene: TRBD1
v_gene: TRBV13
j_gene: TRBJ1-5
CDR3aa: CASSLGQGNGPQHF
CDR3nt: TGTGCCAGCAGCCTTGGACAGGGAAATGGTCCCCAGCATTTT

abundance: many
d_gene: TRBD1
v_gene: TRBV7-2
j_gene: TRBJ1-5
CDR3aa: CASSFSPGGRQPQHF
CDR3nt: TGTGCCAGCAGCTTCAGCCCAGGGGGACGACAGCCCCAGCATTTT

abundance: large
d_gene: -
v_gene: TRBV9
j_gene: TRBJ2-1
CDR3aa: CASSSGEGEQFF
CDR3nt: TGTGCCAGCAGCTCAGGGGAGGGTGAGCAGTTCTTC

abundance: medium-sized
d_gene: -
v_gene: TRBV20-1
j_gene: TRBJ2-7
CDR3aa: CSAGGYEQYF
CDR3nt: TGCAGTGCTGGGGGCTACGAGCAGTACTTC

abundance: medium-sized
d_gene: -
v_gene: TRBV7-2
j_gene: TRBJ1-3
CDR3aa: CASSLVGGNTIYF
CDR3nt: TGTGCCAGCAGCTTAGTGGGCGGAAACACCATATATTTT

abundance: -
d_gene: -
v_gene: TRBV28
j_gene: TRBJ2-7
CDR3aa: CASSLQASEQYF
CDR3nt: TGTGCCAGCAGCTTGCAAGCTTCCGAGCAGTACTTC

abundance: many
d_gene: -
v_gene: TRBV12-3/TRBV12-4
j_gene: TRBJ1-2
CDR3aa: CASSLDRVNGGYTF
CDR3nt: TGTGCCAGCAGTTTAGACCGAGTCAACGGAGGCTACACCTTC

abundance: -
d_gene: -
v_gene: TRBV19
j_gene: TRBJ1-3
CDR3aa: CASSGGPGGGNTIYF
CDR3nt: TGTGCCAGTAGTGGCGGGCCCGGGGGCGGAAACACCATATATTTT

abundance: many
d_gene: -
v_gene: TRBV12-3/TRBV12-4
j_gene: TRBJ2-7
CDR3aa: CASSLTVHEQYF
CDR3nt: TGTGCCAGCAGTTTAACGGTCCACGAGCAGTACTTC

abundance: medium-sized
d_gene: -
v_gene: TRBV7-2
j_gene: TRBJ2-3
CDR3aa: CASGYSRESTDTQYF
CDR3nt: TGTGCCAGCGGCTACAGCCGAGAGTCCACAGATACGCAGTATTTT

abundance: medium-sized
d_gene: -
v_gene: TRBV7-2
j_gene: TRBJ2-5
CDR3aa: CASSLGGDQETQYF
CDR3nt: TGTGCCAGCAGCTTAGGTGGGGACCAAGAGACCCAGTACTTC

abundance: few
d_gene: -
v_gene: TRBV7-9
j_gene: TRBJ2-1
CDR3aa: CASSLGLYNEQFF
CDR3nt: TGTGCCAGCAGCTTAGGCCTCTACAATGAGCAGTTCTTC

abundance: medium-sized
d_gene: -
v_gene: TRBV30
j_gene: TRBJ2-5
CDR3aa: CAWSVGNSMETQYF
CDR3nt: TGTGCCTGGAGTGTAGGTAACTCAATGGAGACCCAGTACTTC

abundance: few
d_gene: TRBD1
v_gene: TRBV28
j_gene: TRBJ1-1
CDR3aa: CASSFLRGQIEAFF
CDR3nt: TGTGCCAGCAGTTTTTTAAGGGGACAGATTGAAGCTTTCTTT

abundance: medium-sized
d_gene: -
v_gene: TRBV7-9
j_gene: TRBJ1-1
CDR3aa: CASSLGSGPQEAFF
CDR3nt: TGTGCCAGCAGCTTAGGTTCGGGGCCTCAGGAGGCTTTCTTT

abundance: medium-sized
d_gene: TRBD2
v_gene: TRBV5-1
j_gene: TRBJ2-5
CDR3aa: CASSLAGREGQETQYF
CDR3nt: TGCGCCAGCAGCTTGGCCGGGCGGGAGGGCCAGGAGACCCAGTACTTC

abundance: medium-sized
d_gene: -
v_gene: TRBV4-1
j_gene: TRBJ1-3
CDR3aa: CASSQEDRSGNTIYF
CDR3nt: TGCGCCAGCAGCCAAGAGGACCGCTCTGGAAACACCATATATTTT

abundance: -
d_gene: -
v_gene: TRBV2
j_gene: TRBJ2-3
CDR3aa: CASQAVSSTDTQYF
CDR3nt: TGTGCCAGCCAGGCAGTCTCTAGCACAGATACGCAGTATTTT

abundance: many
d_gene: -
v_gene: TRBV9
j_gene: TRBJ1-1
CDR3aa: CASSVAPEDTEAFF
CDR3nt: TGTGCCAGCAGCGTAGCCCCGGAGGACACTGAAGCTTTCTTT

abundance: -
d_gene: -
v_gene: TRBV7-3
j_gene: TRBJ1-6
CDR3aa: CASSLNFGSPLHF
CDR3nt: TGTGCCAGCAGCTTAAACTTCGGGTCACCCCTCCACTTT

abundance: few
d_gene: -
v_gene: TRBV20-1
j_gene: TRBJ1-4
CDR3aa: CSARAEPFEKLFF
CDR3nt: TGCAGTGCTAGAGCAGAACCTTTTGAAAAACTGTTTTTT

abundance: many
d_gene: TRBD2
v_gene: TRBV3-1
j_gene: TRBJ2-1
CDR3aa: CASSQGFSGGSSYNEQFF
CDR3nt: TGTGCCAGCAGCCAAGGTTTTAGCGGGGGTAGCTCCTACAATGAGCAGTTCTTC

abundance: medium-sized
d_gene: TRBD1
v_gene: TRBV7-3
j_gene: TRBJ2-5
CDR3aa: CASSLTGTGIGGETQYF
CDR3nt: TGTGCCAGCAGCTTAACGGGGACAGGGATAGGAGGAGAGACCCAGTACTTC

abundance: medium-sized
d_gene: TRBD1
v_gene: TRBV20-1
j_gene: TRBJ1-4
CDR3aa: CSASDRVNEKLFF
CDR3nt: TGCAGTGCCAGCGACAGGGTGAATGAAAAACTGTTTTTT

abundance: medium-sized
d_gene: TRBD2
v_gene: TRBV20-1
j_gene: TRBJ2-4
CDR3aa: CSASGTSGSSKNIQYF
CDR3nt: TGCAGTGCTTCCGGGACTAGCGGGAGTTCCAAAAACATTCAGTACTTC

abundance: many
d_gene: -
v_gene: TRBV11-2
j_gene: TRBJ2-1
CDR3aa: CASSAGQSYNEQFF
CDR3nt: TGTGCCAGCAGCGCGGGACAGTCCTACAATGAGCAGTTCTTC

abundance: many
d_gene: TRBD2
v_gene: TRBV4-1
j_gene: TRBJ2-1
CDR3aa: CASSRGGLAGTYNEQFF
CDR3nt: TGCGCCAGCAGCCGAGGGGGACTAGCGGGAACCTACAATGAGCAGTTCTTC

abundance: medium-sized
d_gene: -
v_gene: TRBV29-1
j_gene: TRBJ2-1
CDR3aa: CSVEVRPINEQFF
CDR3nt: TGCAGCGTTGAAGTTCGGCCGATCAATGAGCAGTTCTTC

abundance: many
d_gene: TRBD2
v_gene: TRBV7-2
j_gene: TRBJ2-3
CDR3aa: CASSLGGLAGVRTDTQYF
CDR3nt: TGTGCCAGCAGCTTAGGTGGACTAGCGGGAGTTCGGACAGATACGCAGTATTTT

abundance: few
d_gene: -
v_gene: TRBV7-6
j_gene: TRBJ2-1
CDR3aa: CASSLGPSYNEQFF
CDR3nt: TGTGCCAGCAGCTTGGGACCGTCCTACAATGAGCAGTTCTTC

abundance: many
d_gene: -
v_gene: TRBV13
j_gene: TRBJ2-1
CDR3aa: CASRKPGAGSNEQFF
CDR3nt: TGTGCCAGCCGAAAGCCGGGCGCGGGGTCAAATGAGCAGTTCTTC

abundance: many
d_gene: -
v_gene: TRBV20-1
j_gene: TRBJ2-3
CDR3aa: CSASNTGLDPDTQYF
CDR3nt: TGCAGTGCTAGTAACACCGGCTTGGACCCAGATACGCAGTATTTT

abundance: many
d_gene: -
v_gene: TRBV6-5
j_gene: TRBJ1-5
CDR3aa: CASGTSGGAQPQHF
CDR3nt: TGTGCCAGCGGGACATCGGGGGGGGCACAGCCCCAGCATTTT

abundance: medium-sized
d_gene: -
v_gene: TRBV5-5
j_gene: TRBJ2-1
CDR3aa: CASSYLAVPSENEQFF
CDR3nt: TGTGCCAGCAGTTATTTAGCGGTCCCCTCGGAGAATGAGCAGTTCTTC

abundance: few
d_gene: -
v_gene: TRBV25-1
j_gene: TRBJ1-1
CDR3aa: CASSDYQGGTEAFF
CDR3nt: TGTGCCAGCAGTGATTACCAGGGAGGAACTGAAGCTTTCTTT

abundance: many
d_gene: -
v_gene: TRBV14
j_gene: TRBJ2-3
CDR3aa: CASSRGVTSTDTQYF
CDR3nt: TGTGCCAGCAGCCGAGGGGTAACTAGCACAGATACGCAGTATTTT

abundance: few
d_gene: -
v_gene: TRBV12-3/TRBV12-4
j_gene: TRBJ1-1
CDR3aa: CASSLGLNTEAFF
CDR3nt: TGTGCCAGCAGTTTAGGACTGAACACTGAAGCTTTCTTT

abundance: medium-sized
d_gene: -
v_gene: TRBV20-1
j_gene: TRBJ2-3
CDR3aa: CSARGTRTSTDTQYF
CDR3nt: TGCAGTGCTAGGGGGACCCGAACTTCCACAGATACGCAGTATTTT

abundance: many
d_gene: -
v_gene: TRBV4-1
j_gene: TRBJ2-1
CDR3aa: CASSRTQTGGSYNEQFF
CDR3nt: TGCGCCAGCAGCCGGACCCAGACAGGCGGCTCCTACAATGAGCAGTTCTTC

abundance: medium-sized
d_gene: TRBD1
v_gene: TRBV6-5
j_gene: TRBJ1-1
CDR3aa: CASSKQGLNTEAFF
CDR3nt: TGTGCCAGCAGTAAACAGGGGTTGAACACTGAAGCTTTCTTT

abundance: -
d_gene: -
v_gene: TRBV2
j_gene: TRBJ2-7
CDR3aa: CASNFESGSYEQYF
CDR3nt: TGTGCCAGCAATTTTGAGAGCGGATCCTACGAGCAGTACTTC

abundance: -
d_gene: -
v_gene: TRBV5-5
j_gene: TRBJ2-3
CDR3aa: CASSSGLLTDTQYF
CDR3nt: TGTGCCAGCAGCTCCGGACTCCTCACAGATACGCAGTATTTT

abundance: many
d_gene: -
v_gene: TRBV15
j_gene: TRBJ1-5
CDR3aa: CATSRESRANQPQHF
CDR3nt: TGTGCCACCAGCAGAGAGAGCAGGGCAAATCAGCCCCAGCATTTT

abundance: many
d_gene: TRBD1
v_gene: TRBV7-3
j_gene: TRBJ1-1
CDR3aa: CASSSAGTGEGMNTEAFF
CDR3nt: TGTGCCAGCAGCTCCGCCGGGACAGGGGAGGGGATGAACACTGAAGCTTTCTTT

abundance: medium-sized
d_gene: TRBD2
v_gene: TRBV11-1
j_gene: TRBJ2-1
CDR3aa: CASSLESLAGSYNEQFF
CDR3nt: TGTGCCAGCAGCTTAGAATCTCTAGCGGGCTCCTACAATGAGCAGTTCTTC

abundance: -
d_gene: -
v_gene: TRBV7-9
j_gene: TRBJ1-2
CDR3aa: CASSFVHDGYTF
CDR3nt: TGTGCCAGCAGCTTTGTACATGATGGCTACACCTTC

abundance: medium-sized
d_gene: -
v_gene: TRBV6-1
j_gene: TRBJ2-3
CDR3aa: CASSPGANTDTQYF
CDR3nt: TGTGCCAGCAGCCCAGGGGCTAACACAGATACGCAGTATTTT

abundance: medium-sized
d_gene: TRBD1
v_gene: TRBV29-1
j_gene: TRBJ1-5
CDR3aa: CSFGTGGNQPQHF
CDR3nt: TGCAGCTTCGGGACAGGTGGCAATCAGCCCCAGCATTTT

abundance: medium-sized
d_gene: -
v_gene: TRBV2
j_gene: TRBJ1-1
CDR3aa: CASSSFGGGNTEAFF
CDR3nt: TGTGCCAGCAGCTCCTTCGGAGGAGGGAACACTGAAGCTTTCTTT

abundance: many
d_gene: TRBD2
v_gene: TRBV10-1
j_gene: TRBJ2-2
CDR3aa: CASSDIAGGPGTGELFF
CDR3nt: TGCGCCAGCAGTGATATAGCGGGAGGGCCGGGGACCGGGGAGCTGTTTTTT

abundance: medium-sized
d_gene: -
v_gene: TRBV18
j_gene: TRBJ2-1
CDR3aa: CASSRDLGSSSYNEQFF
CDR3nt: TGTGCCAGCTCACGGGACCTTGGATCGAGCTCCTACAATGAGCAGTTCTTC

abundance: many
d_gene: TRBD2
v_gene: TRBV19
j_gene: TRBJ2-2
CDR3aa: CASLSGRADTGELFF
CDR3nt: TGTGCCAGTTTAAGCGGGAGGGCCGACACCGGGGAGCTGTTTTTT

abundance: -
d_gene: TRBD1
v_gene: TRBV7-9
j_gene: TRBJ1-1
CDR3aa: CASSLETGGYTEAFF
CDR3nt: TGTGCCAGCAGCTTAGAGACAGGGGGGTACACTGAAGCTTTCTTT

abundance: medium-sized
d_gene: -
v_gene: TRBV20-1
j_gene: TRBJ2-1
CDR3aa: CSAPSLTGGRYNEQFF
CDR3nt: TGCAGTGCGCCCTCCCTGACTGGCGGGCGTTACAATGAGCAGTTCTTC

abundance: many
d_gene: -
v_gene: TRBV30
j_gene: TRBJ2-2
CDR3aa: CAWSVEVAGELFF
CDR3nt: TGTGCCTGGAGTGTAGAGGTCGCCGGGGAGCTGTTTTTT